The 32 T cell receptor beta chains below were found in one sample sequenced in a study of T cell responses to AZD1222 COVID-19 vaccine. Assay: immunoSEQ multiplex PCR; the TCRdb copy retains only in-frame clones and omits some. The sample has fewer than 200,000 clones; 91% are singletons. This specimen consisted of peripheral blood, obtained on day 0 of AZD1222 vaccination. The origin of the receptors is an adult in good health.

V and J are TRBV28 and TRBJ1-6, with TRBD1 matching over 7 bases. Trimming cost V 5 bases and J 8 bases; bases outside gene matches: 3. The germline CDR1 and CDR2 sequences are MDHEN and SYDVKM. The CDR3 has 13 amino acids. The CDR3 DNA sequence: TGTGCCAGCAGTCAGACAGGGCATTCACCCCTCCACTTT. This gives the protein CASSQTGHSPLHF.

This chain uses TRBV29-1 with TRBJ2-7, with D perhaps matching TRBD1 (6 bases). CDR3 size: 12 residues. The V end lost 4 bases, the J end lost 6 bases, and 13 bases lay between the germline ends. Looked up from germline, CDR1 is SQVTM and CDR2 is ANQGSEA. The CDR3 coding sequence is TGCAGCGTTGGGGTACAGGGTGTCGAGCAGTACTTC. Its translation is CSVGVQGVEQYF.

This clone has only one observation. The rearrangement joins TRBV28 to TRBJ1-5; 9 bases map to TRBD1. CDR1 and CDR2 (germline): MDHEN, SYDVKM. Unmatched junction bases numbered 4, after V lost 6 bases and J lost 7 bases. This CDR3 is built from 13 residues. The CDR3 reads CASRGQGEQPQHF. The CDR3 region has the DNA TGTGCCAGCAGGGGACAGGGCGAGCAGCCCCAGCATTTT.

This chain uses TRBV7-9 with TRBJ2-5; TRBD2 might be the D (5 bases). This CDR3 is built from 14 residues. The V end was cut by 1 base, the J end by 0 bases, with 6 bases between. In germline, CDR1 is SEHNR, CDR2 FQNEAQ (reference sequence). The CDR3 DNA follows: TGTGCCAGCAGCTTAGACGGGGACCAAGAGACCCAGTACTTC. Protein: CASSLDGDQETQYF.

The CDR3 region is CASSLAGATHGDYGYTF. CDR3 nucleotide sequence: TGTGCCAGCAGCTTGGCCGGGGCCACTCATGGTGACTATGGCTACACCTTC. The genes are TRBV5-4 and TRBJ1-2; maybe TRBD1 (5 bases). This CDR3 contains 17 residues. Germline-derived CDR1 and CDR2 are SGHNT and YYREEE (reference sequence). Between the trimmed V and J ends, which lost 0 bases and 3 bases, there was a span of 18 bases.

This clone has a handful of counts. This chain joins TRBV4-1 and TRBJ1-5; D unresolved. Germline assignment: CDR1 MGHRA and CDR2 YSYEKL. Trimming cost V 5 bases and J 3 bases, with 8 bases left between them. The CDR3 extends over 13 amino acids. CDR3 loop: CASSGWDNQPQHF. Here the CDR3 DNA reads TGCGCCAGCAGCGGTTGGGACAATCAGCCCCAGCATTTT.

The chain carries TRBV3-1 (or the pseudogene TRBV3-2) and TRBJ1-5; D gene ambiguous. Germline V gene data show CDR1 as LGHDT and CDR2 as YNNKEL (reference sequence). The CDR3 is 14 amino acids. The V end was cut by 2 bases, the J end by 5 bases, with 10 bases between. CDR3 loop: CASSQKGRYQPQHF. The CDR3 nucleotides are TGTGCCAGCAGCCAAAAGGGCAGATATCAGCCCCAGCATTTT.

The chain joins TRBV5-6 to TRBJ1-3; perhaps TRBD1 as D (5 bases). Germline assignment: CDR1 SGHDT and CDR2 YYEEEE. The CDR3 spans 11 residues. V lost 2 bases and J lost 10, with 7 bases in between. The CDR3 sequence is CASSFGGTIYF. DNA of the CDR3: TGTGCCAGCAGCTTCGGGGGTACCATATATTTT.

This clone has more than one count but fewer than ten. The gene calls are TRBV15 and TRBJ1-5; possible D gene TRBD1, 6 bases. This CDR3 has 16 amino acids. The ends were cut back, 0 bases at V and 3 bases at J, with 12 bases in the middle. From germline, CDR1 is LNHNV and CDR2 YYDKDF (reference sequence). CDR3 bases: TGTGCCACCAGCAGAGATCGGACAGACTTCAATCAGCCCCAGCATTTT. Its protein product is CATSRDRTDFNQPQHF.

The chain employs TRBV29-1 and TRBJ2-5; 12 bases are a match to TRBD2. Looked up from germline, CDR1 is SQVTM and CDR2 is ANQGSEA. Trimming at V came to 7 bases and at J to 1 base, leaving 10 bases not matched to a gene. The CDR3 has 16 amino acids. DNA of the CDR3: TGCAGCGCCCGGACTAGCGGGAAGGGTATCCAAGAGACCCAGTACTTC. It is translated as CSARTSGKGIQETQYF.

The V and J genes are TRBV2 and TRBJ1-5; D is ambiguous. The germline V gene encodes CDR1 SNHLY and CDR2 FYNNEI. The CDR3 is made up of 14 amino acids. Trimming left V 8 bases short and J 2 bases short, with 13 bases between. CDR3 loop: CASDKGWGNQPQHF. The CDR3 DNA is TGTGCCAGCGATAAGGGATGGGGCAATCAGCCCCAGCATTTT.

The rearrangement uses TRBV30 and TRBJ1-1, with D unclear. CDR1 is GTSNPN and CDR2 is SVGIG in the germline V gene (reference sequence). This CDR3 has 11 amino acids. V dropped 2 bases and J dropped 7 bases, with 8 bases sitting between them. This CDR3 reads CAWSILLEAFF. The CDR3, as DNA: TGTGCCTGGAGTATATTACTTGAAGCTTTCTTT.

The chain uses TRBV20-1 and TRBJ2-1; D is undetermined. CDR1 is DFQATT, CDR2 SNEGSKA, per germline (reference sequence). Trimming shortened V by 0 bases and J by 3 bases, and 0 bases separated the two germline ends. The length of the CDR3 is 11 residues. The CDR3 sequence is CSARDYNEQFF. For the CDR3, the DNA is TGCAGTGCTAGAGACTACAATGAGCAGTTCTTC.

This sequence joins TRBV19 and TRBJ1-5; TRBD1 is a possible D gene (6 bases). The CDR3 consists of 13 residues. Germline CDR1 LNHDA, CDR2 SQIVND (reference sequence). Trimming took 6 bases from V and 7 from J, leaving 13 bases between them. The CDR3 sequence: CASSTGLGQPQHF. CDR3 in DNA: TGTGCCAGTAGCACAGGGCTGGGACAGCCCCAGCATTTT. Together with reference TRBV19 and TRBJ1-5, the CDR3 gives the full variable domain: DGGITQSPKYLFRKEGQNVTLSCEQNLNHDAMYWYRQDPGQGLRLIYYSQIVNDFQKGDIAEGYSVSREKKESFPLTVTSAQKNPTAFYLCASSTGLGQPQHFGDGTRLSIL.

The chain is built from TRBV29-1 and TRBJ2-7; 13 nucleotides line up with TRBD2. Per germline, CDR1 SQVTM and CDR2 ANQGSEA. There are 14 residues in the CDR3. Losses at the gene ends were 6 bases for V and 5 bases for J; bases not matched to a gene: 7. CDR3 sequence: CSVGLAGASDEQYF. In DNA, the CDR3 is TGCAGCGTAGGACTAGCGGGAGCTTCCGACGAGCAGTACTTC.

The genes are TRBV30 and TRBJ1-3; D is uncertain. The germline gives CDR1 GTSNPN, CDR2 SVGIG (reference sequence). Trimming left V 3 bases short and J 0 bases short, with 9 bases between. The CDR3 runs to 14 residues. The chain's CDR3 is CAWRRLHSGNTIYF. CDR3 in DNA: TGTGCCTGGAGGAGACTCCACTCTGGAAACACCATATATTTT.

The chain recombines TRBV7-2 with TRBJ1-6; perhaps TRBD1 as D (6 bases). The CDR3 runs to 14 residues. Germline CDR1 is SGHTA and CDR2 is FQGNSA. V lost 4 bases to trimming and J lost 5 bases, with 9 bases between them. The CDR3 loop reads CASSYDRNNSPLHF. CDR3 DNA sequence: TGTGCCAGCAGCTACGACAGGAATAATTCACCCCTCCACTTT.

This clone was recorded once. The DNA for the CDR3 is TGCAGTGCTAGAGGGACCGGGGAGCTGTTTTTT. Its protein product is CSARGTGELFF. The chain couples TRBV20-1 to TRBJ2-2; D uncertain. The CDR3 extends over 11 amino acids. The V gene lost 1 base and the J gene lost 5 bases, with 2 bases spanning the gap. Germline CDR1 and CDR2: DFQATT and SNEGSKA (reference sequence).

The table lists this clone with a count of one. The rearrangement links TRBV5-5 to TRBJ1-1; D gene ambiguous. V dropped 1 base and J dropped 0 bases, with 7 bases sitting between them. This CDR3 region has 14 residues. Per germline, CDR1 SGHKS and CDR2 YYEKEE (reference sequence). As DNA, the CDR3 is TGTGCCAGCAGCTTGACTGAGATGAACACTGAAGCTTTCTTT. Encoded protein: CASSLTEMNTEAFF.

The gene calls are TRBV7-2 and TRBJ1-4; D gene ambiguous. This CDR3 has 15 amino acids. Germline V lookup: CDR1 SGHTA, CDR2 FQGNSA. The V end was cut by 3 bases, the J end by 4 bases, with 12 bases between. The CDR3 DNA follows: TGTGCCAGCAGCTTTCTGGGCGGTGGTAATGAAAAACTGTTTTTT. Amino acid sequence: CASSFLGGGNEKLFF.

V usage is TRBV2 and J usage is TRBJ1-2, with D possibly matching TRBD1 (5 bases). The V gene's germline CDR1 is SNHLY and CDR2 FYNNEI. V lost 7 bases, J lost 4 bases, and 13 bases lay in between. There are 13 residues in the CDR3. The DNA of the CDR3 is TGTGCCAGCACGGCAGGGACCTCCTATGGCTACACCTTC. It specifies CASTAGTSYGYTF.

This chain links TRBV27 with TRBJ2-7; the D is unclear. V was shortened by 2 bases and J by 6 bases, with 11 bases between the two germline ends. Germline V lookup: CDR1 MNHEY, CDR2 SMNVEV (reference sequence). The CDR3 loop spans 13 amino acids. This CDR3 reads CASSLTSSREQYF. DNA of the CDR3: TGTGCCAGCAGTTTAACGAGTTCTCGCGAGCAGTACTTC.

V usage is TRBV18 and J usage is TRBJ2-2; 10 positions match TRBD2. The junction had 7 bases not matched to a gene; V was cut back by 3 bases and J by 6 bases. The CDR3 sequence is 16 residues long. Germline lookup yields CDR1 KGHSH and CDR2 LQKENI. Written as DNA, the CDR3 is TGTGCCAGCTCACCTCCAGGAGCGGGAGGGTCCGGGGAGCTGTTTTTT. Amino acid sequence: CASSPPGAGGSGELFF.

CDR3 region: CASSPRTLYNEQFF. The CDR3 bases are TGTGCCAGCAGCCCAAGGACTCTCTACAATGAGCAGTTCTTC. The chain joins TRBV2 to TRBJ2-1; D is possibly TRBD2 (5 bases). The CDR3 consists of 14 residues. Trimming removed 6 bases at V and 3 bases at J, with 12 bases between. Germline CDR1 and CDR2: SNHLY and FYNNEI.

The genes are TRBV28 and TRBJ2-4; D is unclear. With 4 bases removed from V and 0 bases from J, the gap between germline ends came to 10 bases. Germline V lookup: CDR1 MDHEN, CDR2 SYDVKM. The CDR3 is made up of 15 amino acids. The CDR3 loop is CASSSTTVAKNIQYF. The CDR3 coding sequence is TGTGCCAGCAGTTCAACGACTGTAGCCAAAAACATTCAGTACTTC.

This sequence joins TRBV2 and TRBJ1-4; D is ambiguous. The CDR3 contains 15 residues. Germline V CDR1 and CDR2: SNHLY, FYNNEI. V lost 5 bases, J lost 4 bases, and 14 bases lay in between. In DNA, the CDR3 is TGTGCCAGCAGTACTTTGGACGGCGGTAATGAAAAACTGTTTTTT. Its translation is CASSTLDGGNEKLFF.

The rearrangement joins TRBV28 to TRBJ2-7; TRBD1 matches 8 bases. V trimming: 6 bases; J trimming: 1 base; junction bases outside the gene matches: 2. The CDR3 consists of 13 residues. Germline assignment: CDR1 MDHEN and CDR2 SYDVKM. CDR3 DNA: TGTGCCAGCAGGCGGGACAGGTCCTACGAGCAGTACTTC. This encodes CASRRDRSYEQYF.

The chain carries TRBV4-3 and TRBJ1-1, with D hard to call. The CDR3 consists of 15 residues. Per germline, CDR1 LGHNA and CDR2 YSLEER. V gave up 0 bases and J gave up 6 bases, with 14 bases separating them. The chain's CDR3 is CASSQERTITPEAFF. CDR3 in DNA: TGCGCCAGCAGCCAAGAACGGACTATTACACCTGAAGCTTTCTTT.

The chain uses TRBV28 and TRBJ1-5, with D possibly TRBD1 on 6 matching bases. The ends were cut back, 10 bases at V and 3 bases at J, with 19 bases in the middle. Per germline, CDR1 MDHEN and CDR2 SYDVKM. The CDR3 loop spans 15 amino acids. The DNA of the CDR3 is TGTGCCACCGGTCCGCGGGGGCGTATCAATCAGCCCCAGCATTTT. This codes for CATGPRGRINQPQHF.

This clone was detected only a few times. The chain is built from TRBV5-4 and TRBJ2-6; unclear D gene. The V gene lost 0 bases and the J gene lost 0 bases, with 7 bases spanning the gap. Per germline, CDR1 SGHNT and CDR2 YYREEE (reference sequence). The CDR3 spans 16 residues. The CDR3 loop reads CASSLDTLSGANVLTF. CDR3 coding DNA: TGTGCCAGCAGCTTGGACACACTCTCTGGGGCCAACGTCCTGACTTTC.

The gene calls are TRBV5-6 and TRBJ2-1, with 9 bases aligning to TRBD2. Trimming removed 4 bases from V and 2 bases from J; junction bases left unmatched: 7. The CDR3 is 16 amino acids. Germline loops: CDR1 SGHDT, CDR2 YYEEEE. The DNA for the CDR3 is TGTGCCAGCAGCCTTAAGGGCGGGAGGGCCTACAATGAGCAGTTCTTC. Translation gives CASSLKGGRAYNEQFF.

The V call is TRBV5-6, the J call TRBJ1-5; 8 nucleotides match TRBD1. Germline CDR1 is SGHDT and CDR2 is YYEEEE. CDR3 size: 15 residues. Germline trimming cut 4 bases from V and 2 bases from J; bases unmatched to any gene: 5. Here the CDR3 reads CASSQQGGGNQPQHF. CDR3 in DNA: TGTGCCAGCAGCCAACAGGGGGGAGGCAATCAGCCCCAGCATTTT.